This is a list of T cell receptor beta chains from one sample in a study of cytomegalovirus exposure and HLA in healthy donors. TCRdb's table, derived via immunoSEQ multiplex PCR, lists solely in-frame clones and lacks some. Of over 130,000 clones detected, 80% appear once; the ten largest clones hold less than 3%. Material for sequencing was PBMCs. These receptor sequences come from a man aged 50 to 59 in good health and CMV-seronegative. The CDR3 runs from the conserved cysteine through the conserved F or W. The D gene is left open where the match is weak. Expanded clones are given a class, and other clones once, few, many or no size at all.

TRBD2	TRBV9	TRBJ2-7	.	CASSPPGGTSSYEQYF	TGTGCCAGCAGCCCCCCGGGGGGGACTTCCTCCTACGAGCAGTACTTC
.	TRBV7-9	TRBJ1-5	.	CASSVDGDQPQHF	TGTGCCAGCAGCGTGGACGGGGATCAGCCCCAGCATTTT
TRBD2	TRBV19	TRBJ2-7	.	CASSIVPQLAGGLYEQYF	TGTGCCAGTAGTATAGTCCCCCAACTAGCGGGGGGGCTCTACGAGCAGTACTTC
.	TRBV5-1	TRBJ2-7	.	CASSLPTGAYEQYF	TGCGCCAGCAGCTTGCCCACTGGGGCCTACGAGCAGTACTTC
TRBD1	TRBV19	TRBJ1-5	.	CATTDRGQPQHF	TGTGCCACCACGGACAGGGGTCAGCCCCAGCATTTT
.	TRBV7-2	TRBJ1-1	.	CASSLTGVVGNTEAFF	TGTGCCAGCAGCTTGACCGGGGTAGTTGGGAACACTGAAGCTTTCTTT
TRBD1	TRBV2	TRBJ2-2	.	CASRIRTGGYTGELFF	TGTGCCAGCAGAATCCGGACAGGGGGTTACACCGGGGAGCTGTTTTTT
TRBD1	TRBV19	TRBJ1-4	.	CASSIFGTGNEKLFF	TGTGCCAGTAGTATTTTTGGGACAGGGAATGAAAAACTGTTTTTT
TRBD1	TRBV6-1	TRBJ1-2	once	CASGQGTVYGYTF	TGTGCCAGCGGACAGGGGACGGTCTATGGCTACACCTTC
.	TRBV29-1	TRBJ1-3	.	CSAGLSSGNTIYF	TGCAGCGCCGGACTTTCCTCTGGAAACACCATATATTTT
.	TRBV7-9	TRBJ1-5	.	CASSSSGAGNQPQHF	TGTGCCAGCAGTTCTTCAGGGGCCGGCAATCAGCCCCAGCATTTT
.	TRBV29-1	TRBJ2-7	.	CSVVSGLGQYF	TGCAGCGTTGTCTCAGGGTTAGGGCAGTACTTC
.	TRBV19	TRBJ2-7	.	CASSTQGNEQYF	TGTGCCAGTAGTACTCAGGGAAACGAGCAGTACTTC
.	TRBV5-5	TRBJ1-3	.	CASSFRQGGNTIYF	TGTGCCAGCAGCTTTCGACAAGGTGGAAACACCATATATTTT
TRBD2	TRBV11-2	TRBJ2-3	.	CASSSSGRATDTQYF	TGTGCCAGCAGCTCGAGCGGGAGGGCCACGGATACGCAGTATTTT
.	TRBV6-5	TRBJ2-1	.	CASSRGLHEQFF	TGTGCCAGCAGTAGGGGACTCCATGAGCAGTTCTTC
TRBD2	TRBV5-1	TRBJ2-3	few	CASSLTSGRADTQYF	TGCGCCAGCAGCTTGACTAGCGGGAGGGCAGATACGCAGTATTTT
.	TRBV12-5	TRBJ2-5	.	CASGLGRQETQYF	TGTGCTAGTGGTTTGGGGAGGCAAGAGACCCAGTACTTC
.	TRBV9	TRBJ2-3	.	CASSVTGMNTDTQYF	TGTGCCAGCAGCGTCACAGGGATGAATACAGATACGCAGTATTTT
TRBD2	TRBV19	TRBJ2-7	.	CASSRTSGLYEQYF	TGTGCCAGTAGTAGGACTAGCGGACTCTACGAGCAGTACTTC
TRBD2	TRBV10-1	TRBJ2-7	once	CASSEATSGNSYEQYF	TGCGCCAGCAGTGAGGCGACTAGCGGGAACTCCTACGAGCAGTACTTC
.	TRBV6-1	TRBJ1-1	.	CASSENQDTEAFF	TGTGCCAGCAGTGAAAATCAGGACACTGAAGCTTTCTTT
TRBD2	TRBV9	TRBJ2-5	.	CASSPSAGGSGETQYF	TGTGCCAGCAGCCCATCAGCGGGGGGCTCGGGAGAGACCCAGTACTTC
.	TRBV7-8	TRBJ2-7	.	CASSLSQGESYEQYF	TGTGCCAGCAGTCTCAGTCAGGGTGAATCCTACGAGCAGTACTTC
.	TRBV5-6	TRBJ1-4	.	CASHPNWRGVRTNEKLFF	TGTGCCAGCCATCCTAATTGGCGGGGGGTGAGGACTAATGAAAAACTGTTTTTT
TRBD1	TRBV11-2	TRBJ1-1	.	CASSLGAGGMNTEAFF	TGTGCCAGCAGCTTAGGGGCAGGGGGCATGAACACTGAAGCTTTCTTT
TRBD1	TRBV30	TRBJ1-4	.	CAWSPTGVNEKLFF	TGTGCCTGGAGCCCTACAGGGGTTAATGAAAAACTGTTTTTT
TRBD1	TRBV5-1	TRBJ1-1	.	CASSARQGMNTEAFF	TGCGCCAGCAGCGCCCGACAGGGTATGAACACTGAAGCTTTCTTT
TRBD2	TRBV30	TRBJ2-3	.	CAWNLAGGTDTQYF	TGTGCCTGGAACCTAGCGGGAGGGACAGATACGCAGTATTTT
TRBD1	TRBV7-2	TRBJ2-7	once	CASAGTGGSYEQYF	TGTGCCAGTGCCGGGACAGGGGGTTCCTACGAGCAGTACTTC
.	TRBV7-2	TRBJ2-3	.	CASRASTDTQYF	TGTGCCAGCAGGGCTAGCACAGATACGCAGTATTTT
.	TRBV4-1	TRBJ2-3	few	CASSQSGDTDTQYF	TGCGCCAGCAGCCAATCCGGGGACACAGATACGCAGTATTTT
.	TRBV7-2	TRBJ2-7	.	CASSGTANTYEQYF	TGTGCCAGCAGTGGAACAGCAAATACCTACGAGCAGTACTTC
.	TRBV25-1	TRBJ2-2	.	CASSTPLGNTGELFF	TGTGCCAGCAGTACCCCCCTAGGTAACACCGGGGAGCTGTTTTTT
TRBD1	TRBV6-1	TRBJ2-3	.	CASSALRQGCHF	TGTGCCAGCAGTGCCCTTAGACAGGGGTGTCATTTT
.	TRBV30	TRBJ2-7	.	CAWGTPYEQYF	TGTGCCTGGGGGACTCCCTACGAGCAGTACTTC
.	TRBV7-2	TRBJ1-2	.	CASNWGGFSDGYTF	TGTGCCAGCAACTGGGGGGGGTTTAGCGATGGCTACACCTTC
.	TRBV5-1	TRBJ2-3	.	CASSLEQPTDTQYF	TGCGCCAGCAGCTTGGAACAGCCCACAGATACGCAGTATTTT
.	TRBV7-2	TRBJ1-1	.	CASSLAKLARTEAFF	TGTGCCAGCAGCTTAGCGAAGCTGGCGCGGACTGAAGCTTTCTTT
TRBD1	TRBV7-9	TRBJ2-2	.	CASRSGQGTTGELFF	TGTGCCAGCAGGTCCGGACAGGGGACCACCGGGGAGCTGTTTTTT
TRBD1	TRBV5-1	TRBJ2-7	once	CASSLSGDRDSYEQYF	TGCGCCAGCAGCTTGTCGGGGGACAGGGACTCCTACGAGCAGTACTTC
TRBD1	TRBV7-9	TRBJ2-7	.	CASSFGTEAYEQYF	TGTGCCAGCAGCTTTGGGACAGAGGCCTACGAGCAGTACTTC
TRBD1	TRBV11-3	TRBJ1-4	.	CASSSWTGADEKLFF	TGTGCCAGCAGCTCCTGGACAGGGGCGGATGAAAAACTGTTTTTT
TRBD1	TRBV19	TRBJ2-7	.	CASRTGSLGEQYF	TGTGCCAGTAGGACAGGGTCCCTTGGCGAGCAGTACTTC
TRBD2	TRBV27	TRBJ2-1	.	CASSRILAGREVYNEQFF	TGTGCCAGCAGCCGAATACTAGCGGGAAGAGAGGTCTACAATGAGCAGTTCTTC
TRBD1	TRBV6-1	TRBJ1-1	.	CASTRDRVQNTEAFF	TGTGCCAGCACCCGGGACAGGGTACAGAACACTGAAGCTTTCTTT
.	TRBV6-1	TRBJ2-7	once	CASSARSGVTAYEQYF	TGTGCCAGCAGTGCCCGGTCAGGGGTTACGGCCTACGAGCAGTACTTC
.	TRBV6-1	TRBJ2-7	few	CASSLLQGPLGEQYF	TGTGCCAGCAGTTTACTACAGGGTCCCCTGGGCGAGCAGTACTTC
.	TRBV5-5	TRBJ1-4	.	CASSLGQGGGEKLFF	TGTGCCAGCAGCTTGGGTCAGGGAGGGGGTGAAAAACTGTTTTTT
.	TRBV6-1	TRBJ1-2	few	CASRIVGADYGYTF	TGTGCCAGCAGGATCGTGGGGGCGGACTATGGCTACACCTTC
TRBD1	TRBV5-1	TRBJ2-7	.	CASSTGQGRYEQYF	TGCGCCAGCAGCACGGGACAGGGGCGTTACGAGCAGTACTTC
TRBD1	TRBV7-3	TRBJ2-1	few	CASSSTGGLNEQFF	TGTGCCAGCAGCTCTACAGGGGGGCTAAATGAGCAGTTCTTC
.	TRBV5-4	TRBJ1-6	.	CASSSGLVPGSPLHF	TGTGCCAGCAGCTCCGGACTAGTACCGGGTTCACCCCTCCACTTT
TRBD1	TRBV2	TRBJ2-5	.	CASSGRTGKETQYF	TGTGCCAGCAGTGGACGGACAGGGAAAGAGACCCAGTACTTC